These T cell receptor beta chains were read from a single sample in a study of blood T cell repertoires in COVID-19. Profiled with immunoSEQ multiplex PCR; TCRdb holds only in-frame clones, not every one. The sample includes fewer than 90,000 clones, roughly 87% seen only once; the top ten take about 15%. The material sequenced was peripheral blood. The receptors here all came from a male donor with acute or convalescent COVID-19. Each CDR3 is given with its conserved first and last residue. Each record gives: D gene, clone size, V gene, J gene, CDR3 protein, CDR3 DNA. A D gene is named only where the DNA matches it firmly. Clone size is given for some rows only: seen once, a few or many times, or a class if the clone is expanded.

d_call: -; clone_size: -; v_call: TRBV27; j_call: TRBJ1-2; cdr3_aa: CASKGGMGYTF; cdr3_nt: TGTGCCAGCAAGGGAGGGATGGGCTACACCTTC
d_call: TRBD1; clone_size: -; v_call: TRBV14; j_call: TRBJ1-1; cdr3_aa: CASGRDRGIGRTEAFF; cdr3_nt: TGTGCCAGCGGCAGGGACAGGGGGATCGGCCGGACTGAAGCTTTCTTT
d_call: TRBD1; clone_size: once; v_call: TRBV5-1; j_call: TRBJ1-4; cdr3_aa: CASSRQGTNEKLFF; cdr3_nt: TGCGCCAGCAGCCGACAGGGAACTAATGAAAAACTGTTTTTT
d_call: -; clone_size: -; v_call: TRBV10-3; j_call: TRBJ2-3; cdr3_aa: CAIEQERTNTQYF; cdr3_nt: TGTGCCATCGAACAGGAGCGAACCAATACGCAGTATTTT
d_call: -; clone_size: -; v_call: TRBV23-1; j_call: TRBJ1-1; cdr3_aa: CASSNREGGGTEAFF; cdr3_nt: TGCGCCAGCAGCAACAGGGAGGGGGGAGGCACTGAAGCTTTCTTT
d_call: TRBD1; clone_size: -; v_call: TRBV5-1; j_call: TRBJ2-5; cdr3_aa: CASSRGQGWETQYF; cdr3_nt: TGCGCCAGCAGCCGGGGACAGGGTTGGGAGACCCAGTACTTC
d_call: TRBD1; clone_size: -; v_call: TRBV5-1; j_call: TRBJ1-2; cdr3_aa: CASSSGQPYGYTF; cdr3_nt: TGCGCCAGCAGCTCGGGACAGCCTTATGGCTACACCTTC
d_call: -; clone_size: -; v_call: TRBV3-1/TRBV3-2; j_call: TRBJ2-5; cdr3_aa: CASSQEDRGETQYF; cdr3_nt: TGTGCCAGCAGCCAAGAGGACCGGGGAGAGACCCAGTACTTC
d_call: -; clone_size: -; v_call: TRBV19; j_call: TRBJ1-2; cdr3_aa: CASSPTSTGTYYGYTF; cdr3_nt: TGTGCCAGTTCTCCAACCTCGACAGGAACCTACTATGGCTACACCTTC
d_call: TRBD1; clone_size: -; v_call: TRBV7-9; j_call: TRBJ1-1; cdr3_aa: CASSLTGGTEAFF; cdr3_nt: TGTGCCAGCAGCTTGACAGGGGGCACTGAAGCTTTCTTT
d_call: -; clone_size: -; v_call: TRBV19; j_call: TRBJ2-7; cdr3_aa: CASSPGPAAEQYF; cdr3_nt: TGTGCCAGTAGCCCGGGTCCTGCCGCCGAGCAGTACTTC
d_call: -; clone_size: -; v_call: TRBV19; j_call: TRBJ2-2; cdr3_aa: CATRPGHTGELFF; cdr3_nt: TGTGCCACCCGCCCAGGTCACACCGGGGAGCTGTTTTTT
d_call: -; clone_size: -; v_call: TRBV16; j_call: TRBJ2-1; cdr3_aa: CASSPGLASYNEQFF; cdr3_nt: TGTGCCAGCAGCCCAGGCCTGGCCTCCTACAATGAGCAGTTCTTC
d_call: -; clone_size: -; v_call: TRBV2; j_call: TRBJ1-4; cdr3_aa: CASSAHPNEKLFF; cdr3_nt: TGTGCCAGCAGTGCCCATCCTAATGAAAAACTGTTTTTT
d_call: TRBD1; clone_size: -; v_call: TRBV5-1; j_call: TRBJ1-2; cdr3_aa: CASSLVGGQGAGGYTF; cdr3_nt: TGCGCCAGCAGCTTGGTGGGCGGACAGGGGGCAGGCGGCTACACCTTC
d_call: TRBD1; clone_size: -; v_call: TRBV19; j_call: TRBJ1-2; cdr3_aa: CASSIELGTGPYGYTF; cdr3_nt: TGTGCCAGTAGTATAGAGCTGGGGACAGGGCCCTATGGCTACACCTTC
d_call: -; clone_size: -; v_call: TRBV18; j_call: TRBJ1-2; cdr3_aa: CASSPPNAGAANYGYTF; cdr3_nt: TGTGCCAGCTCACCACCCAATGCAGGGGCAGCTAACTATGGCTACACCTTC
d_call: -; clone_size: -; v_call: TRBV6-5; j_call: TRBJ2-7; cdr3_aa: CASKPDNEGEQYF; cdr3_nt: TGTGCCAGCAAACCCGACAATGAGGGCGAGCAGTACTTC
d_call: -; clone_size: once; v_call: TRBV18; j_call: TRBJ1-6; cdr3_aa: CASSVESMDSPLHF; cdr3_nt: TGTGCCAGCTCAGTAGAATCAATGGATTCACCCCTCCACTTT
d_call: TRBD1; clone_size: -; v_call: TRBV5-6; j_call: TRBJ2-7; cdr3_aa: CASSLAGTGEHEQYF; cdr3_nt: TGTGCCAGCAGCTTGGCCGGGACAGGGGAACACGAGCAGTACTTC
d_call: TRBD2; clone_size: once; v_call: TRBV10-2; j_call: TRBJ2-1; cdr3_aa: CASSILAGGVAFDNEQFF; cdr3_nt: TGCGCCAGCAGTATCCTAGCGGGGGGGGTAGCTTTCGACAATGAGCAGTTCTTC
d_call: -; clone_size: -; v_call: TRBV27; j_call: TRBJ1-1; cdr3_aa: CASSLAGGAGPAFF; cdr3_nt: TGTGCCAGCAGCCTCGCGGGGGGGGCTGGACCAGCTTTCTTT
d_call: -; clone_size: -; v_call: TRBV5-1; j_call: TRBJ2-7; cdr3_aa: CASSYSKTAEQYF; cdr3_nt: TGCGCCAGCAGTTATTCTAAGACAGCAGAGCAGTACTTC
d_call: -; clone_size: few; v_call: TRBV11-2; j_call: TRBJ2-1; cdr3_aa: CASSLRALLRNEQFF; cdr3_nt: TGTGCCAGCAGCTTGCGAGCACTTCTGAGGAATGAGCAGTTCTTC
d_call: TRBD1; clone_size: -; v_call: TRBV7-9; j_call: TRBJ1-3; cdr3_aa: CASSFRGTGSGNTIYF; cdr3_nt: TGTGCCAGCAGCTTTCGCGGGACAGGGTCGGGAAACACCATATATTTT
d_call: -; clone_size: -; v_call: TRBV5-1; j_call: TRBJ2-1; cdr3_aa: CASSSSWGPESGQFF; cdr3_nt: TGCGCCAGCAGCTCCTCATGGGGGCCCGAATCTGGGCAGTTCTTC
d_call: -; clone_size: -; v_call: TRBV27; j_call: TRBJ1-1; cdr3_aa: CASSLVGGLHTEAFF; cdr3_nt: TGTGCCAGCAGTTTAGTAGGTGGGCTTCACACTGAAGCTTTCTTT
d_call: -; clone_size: -; v_call: TRBV5-6; j_call: TRBJ1-3; cdr3_aa: CASSLRVRPLEGNTIYF; cdr3_nt: TGTGCCAGCAGCTTGCGGGTGAGGCCTCTTGAAGGAAACACCATATATTTT
d_call: TRBD1; clone_size: -; v_call: TRBV5-4; j_call: TRBJ1-2; cdr3_aa: CASSGPGTGNYGYTF; cdr3_nt: TGTGCCAGCAGCGGTCCCGGGACAGGGAACTATGGCTACACCTTC
d_call: -; clone_size: -; v_call: TRBV7-9; j_call: TRBJ2-7; cdr3_aa: CASSLGRGGDEQYF; cdr3_nt: TGTGCCAGCAGCTTAGGGCGGGGAGGAGACGAGCAGTACTTC
d_call: TRBD1; clone_size: -; v_call: TRBV7-8; j_call: TRBJ1-4; cdr3_aa: CASSPLPRQGMNEKLFF; cdr3_nt: TGTGCCAGCAGCCCACTACCTAGACAGGGCATGAATGAAAAACTGTTTTTT
d_call: TRBD1; clone_size: -; v_call: TRBV7-2; j_call: TRBJ1-5; cdr3_aa: CASSSQGVGNQPQHF; cdr3_nt: TGTGCCAGCAGCTCACAGGGGGTAGGCAATCAGCCCCAGCATTTT
d_call: TRBD2; clone_size: -; v_call: TRBV9; j_call: TRBJ2-5; cdr3_aa: CASSGLGLSPRETQYF; cdr3_nt: TGTGCCAGCAGTGGATTGGGACTATCCCCCCGGGAGACCCAGTACTTC
d_call: -; clone_size: -; v_call: TRBV21-1; j_call: TRBJ2-7; cdr3_aa: CASSKEWQGPFHVSYEQYF; cdr3_nt: TGTGCCAGCAGCAAAGAGTGGCAGGGCCCCTTCCACGTTTCCTACGAGCAGTACTTC
d_call: -; clone_size: -; v_call: TRBV15; j_call: TRBJ1-2; cdr3_aa: CATSRDHEGRGGYTF; cdr3_nt: TGTGCCACCAGCAGAGATCACGAGGGGAGGGGTGGCTACACCTTC
d_call: TRBD2; clone_size: -; v_call: TRBV27; j_call: TRBJ2-1; cdr3_aa: CASWSAGGGANEQFF; cdr3_nt: TGTGCCAGCTGGTCAGCGGGCGGGGGGGCGAATGAGCAGTTCTTC